This entry lists 27 T cell receptor beta chains sequenced from one sample in a study of blood T cells in healthy people across ages. A second PCR of roughly 7 to 11 cycles used a sample-barcoded 5' primer and a J-beta primer mix. TCRdb used MiXCR to reprocess the 5' RACE reads, holding one entry per CDR3 protein. The data contain hundreds of thousands of distinct CDR3 sequences, under 65% of them seen just once; the ten biggest clones take up roughly 14%. Sequencing input: blood. The origin of the receptors is a woman aged 80 or over in good health.

There are many counts of this clonotype. This chain connects TRBV20-1 to TRBJ1-2; D gene uncertain. Per germline, CDR1 DFQATT and CDR2 SNEGSKA (reference sequence). V was pared by 6 bases and J by 8 bases, with 19 bases between. The CDR3 runs to 13 residues. The CDR3 region is CSAELNPFRGYTF. In DNA, the CDR3 is TGCAGTGCCGAACTTAACCCATTTAGAGGCTACACCTTC.

This clonotype was observed a few times. The germline gene is not matched at one end of the junction; a read error may be the cause. J is TRBJ2-3 and V is TRBV6-5; 8 bases fit TRBD1. Germline lookup yields CDR1 MNHEY and CDR2 SVGAGI. The CDR3 has 16 residues. The CDR3 DNA follows: TGTGCCAGCAGTTACTCGATGGACAGGGAAACAGATGCGCAGTATTTT. It yields the protein CASSYSMDRETDAQYF.

This clonotype appeared many times. The gene calls are TRBV20-1 and TRBJ1-5, with a weak D call TRBD1 (6 bases). The CDR3 is made up of 16 amino acids. Trimming took off 3 bases at V and 0 bases at J, with 15 bases between the two ends. Germline values: CDR1 DFQATT, CDR2 SNEGSKA (reference sequence). The CDR3 DNA reads TGCAGTGCTAGCCCCTGGACAGTTTATAGCAATCAGCCCCAGCATTTT. As protein: CSASPWTVYSNQPQHF.

This clonotype was seen at least ten times. V and J are TRBV27 and TRBJ2-7; D may be TRBD1 (5 bases). The CDR3 consists of 14 residues. CDR1 is MNHEY, CDR2 SMNVEV, per germline (reference sequence). Trimming removed 2 bases at V and 8 bases at J, with 16 bases between. DNA for the CDR3: TGTGCCAGCAGTTTAATGCAGGGATCCCCGCAGCAGTACTTC. This codes for CASSLMQGSPQQYF.

This clonotype showed up many times. This chain links TRBV27 with TRBJ2-1, with 9 bases lining up with TRBD1. Germline lookup yields CDR1 MNHEY and CDR2 SMNVEV (reference sequence). The ends lost 5 bases at V and 7 bases at J; junction bases unmatched: 12. This CDR3 comprises 16 residues. The CDR3 loop reads CASSLGQGWARNEQFF. Written as DNA, the CDR3 is TGTGCCAGCAGTCTCGGACAGGGGTGGGCGCGGAATGAGCAGTTCTTC.

This clonotype was seen many times. The chain carries TRBV4-1 and TRBJ2-3; 8 nucleotides agree with TRBD2. The germline V gene has CDR1 MGHRA and CDR2 YSYEKL. The CDR3 runs to 15 residues. V trimming: 3 bases; J trimming: 5 bases; junction bases outside the gene matches: 7. This chain's CDR3 is CASSHFSGSEDTQYF. The CDR3 DNA is TGCGCCAGCAGCCACTTCAGCGGGAGTGAAGATACGCAGTATTTT.

This clonotype was counted at least ten times. CDR3 protein: CSVEPGAGASYNEQFF. As DNA, the CDR3 is TGCAGCGTTGAACCCGGGGCGGGGGCATCCTACAATGAGCAGTTCTTC. The chain couples TRBV29-1 to TRBJ2-1; maybe TRBD2 (7 bases). This CDR3 spans 16 amino acids. Germline-derived CDR1 and CDR2 are SQVTM and ANQGSEA. The V and J ends lost 2 bases and 1 base respectively, with 15 bases between them.

This clonotype was observed a handful of times. The chain uses TRBV7-2 and TRBJ1-2, with 9 bases aligning to TRBD1. This CDR3 spans 14 amino acids. After removal of 5 bases from V and 7 bases from J, the junction contained 8 bases not matched to a gene. Germline CDR1 and CDR2: SGHTA and FQGNSA. This CDR3 reads CASSPGTGFCGYTF. DNA of the CDR3: TGTGCCAGCAGCCCCGGGACAGGGTTCTGTGGCTACACCTTC.

The chain is built from TRBV4-1 and TRBJ2-5; D not resolved. The end of the DNA fits TRBJ2-7 better, so the J call may be wrong. The CDR3 runs 17 residues. Looked up from germline, CDR1 is MGHRA and CDR2 is YSYEKL. CDR3 residues: CASSQEISSRLNYEQYF. The CDR3 DNA reads TGCGCCAGCAGCCAAGAGATCAGCTCTCGGTTGAACTACGAGCAGTACTTC.

As for this clonotype: A much larger clone differs by one base, so this may be a read error. The chain carries TRBV27 and TRBJ2-1; 7 bases agree with TRBD2. With the DNA end fitting TRBJ2-7 better, the J assignment may be wrong. CDR3 length: 14 residues. CDR1 is MNHEY, CDR2 SMNVEV, per germline (reference sequence). CDR3 sequence (DNA): TGTGCCAGCAGACCCGGGGACTATTACAATGAGCAGTACTTC. This encodes CASRPGDYYNEQYF.

This clonotype was recorded at least ten times. The chain carries TRBV6-5 and TRBJ2-1, with TRBD1 matching 9 bases. With 5 bases clipped from V and 7 bases from J, the junction kept 12 bases outside the gene matches. The CDR3 has 16 amino acids. Germline-derived CDR1 and CDR2 are MNHEY and SVGAGI. This CDR3 reads CASSKLGTGLPNEQFF. The CDR3 nucleotides read TGTGCCAGCAGTAAACTCGGGACAGGGTTACCAAATGAGCAGTTCTTC.

This clonotype came up many times. The chain has TRBV30 and TRBJ2-7; the D is unclear. The CDR3 length is 14 residues. Trimming took off 0 bases at V and 6 bases at J, with 15 bases between the two ends. The germline gives CDR1 GTSNPN, CDR2 SVGIG (reference sequence). DNA for the CDR3: TGTGCCTGGAGTGTAAAGGGCGCCTTATGCGAGCAGTACTTC. It codes for CAWSVKGALCEQYF.

The chain couples TRBV27 to TRBJ1-2; D call uncertain. Trimming removed 8 bases from V and 2 bases from J, with 12 bases in between. There are 13 residues in the CDR3. The germline V gene has CDR1 MNHEY and CDR2 SMNVEV (reference sequence). CDR3 coding DNA: TGTGCCAGCGGGGAAACAAGGAACTATGGCTACACCTTC. Translated, it gives CASGETRNYGYTF.

In this sample, this clonotype turned up many times. The genes are TRBV5-1 and TRBJ2-3, with D possibly matching TRBD2 (5 bases). This CDR3 has 20 amino acids. V shed 5 bases and J shed 2 bases, with 30 bases lying between them. Germline V gives CDR1 SGHRS, CDR2 YFSETQ. The CDR3 DNA reads TGCGCCAGCAGTCTTGGACGAATATTGTTTCGGGTCGGGGTCACAGATACGCAGTATTTT. This codes for CASSLGRILFRVGVTDTQYF.

V gene TRBV29-1 combines with J gene TRBJ2-1; D tentatively fits TRBD1 or TRBD2 (5 bases each). The CDR3 totals 14 residues. Germline CDR1 is SQVTM and CDR2 is ANQGSEA. V shed 5 bases and J shed 3 bases, with 14 bases lying between them. CDR3 nucleotides: TGCAGCGTTTACTCGGGACGGGGCTACAATGAGCAGTTCTTC. Translating it yields CSVYSGRGYNEQFF.

Comments on this clonotype: This sequence is one base from a far larger clone and is likely a read error. The CDR3 here is CANSLGGNEQFF. The CDR3, as DNA: TGCGCCAACAGCTTAGGTGGTAATGAGCAGTTCTTC. The chain combines TRBV5-1 with TRBJ2-1; no clear D. Germline CDR1 is SGHRS and CDR2 is YFSETQ. This CDR3 is built from 12 residues.

The chain couples TRBV28 to TRBJ1-5; 10 positions match TRBD1. The CDR3 length is 16 residues. In germline, CDR1 is MDHEN, CDR2 SYDVKM. Trimming removed 4 bases from V and 6 bases from J; junction bases left unmatched: 9. The CDR3 bases are TGTGCCAGCAGTTCTGCCGGGACAGGGGACGGTCAGCCCCAGCATTTT. Protein sequence: CASSSAGTGDGQPQHF.

The rearrangement joins TRBV20-1 to TRBJ2-7; TRBD2 agrees at 7 bases. V shed 3 bases, J shed 1 base, and the junction held 9 bases outside the gene matches. Germline V lookup: CDR1 DFQATT, CDR2 SNEGSKA (reference sequence). The length of the CDR3 is 15 residues. CDR3 DNA: TGCAGTGCTAGCCCAATCGGACTAGATTCCTACGAGCAGTACTTC. It codes for CSASPIGLDSYEQYF.

The chain couples TRBV7-6 to TRBJ1-2; 8 bases agree with TRBD1. CDR3 length: 14 residues. From germline, CDR1 is SGHVS and CDR2 FNYEAQ. V was clipped by 5 bases and J by 7 bases; unmatched bases: 9. The CDR3 region is CASSLRQGIAGYTF. CDR3 sequence (DNA): TGTGCCAGCAGCCTAAGACAGGGGATCGCTGGCTACACCTTC.

The J gene is TRBJ1-2, the V gene TRBV20-1, with D possibly TRBD1 on 6 matching bases. CDR3 size: 13 residues. Trimming took off 1 base at V and 4 bases at J, with 10 bases between the two ends. CDR1 is DFQATT and CDR2 is SNEGSKA in the germline V gene (reference sequence). CDR3 sequence reads: CSARVAGVYGYTF. Written as DNA, the CDR3 is TGCAGTGCTAGAGTAGCAGGGGTCTATGGCTACACCTTC.

This clonotype was seen a few times. The genes are TRBV30 and TRBJ2-2, with 9 bases matching TRBD2. V gave up 1 base and J gave up 6 bases; unmatched junction bases: 9. There are 16 residues in the CDR3. Looked up from germline, CDR1 is GTSNPN and CDR2 is SVGIG (reference sequence). The CDR3 region is CAWSEPSAGGSGELFF. The CDR3 DNA reads TGTGCCTGGAGTGAGCCGTCGGCGGGAGGGTCCGGGGAGCTGTTTTTT.

The chain couples TRBV11-2 to TRBJ2-2, with 7 bases lining up with TRBD1. The CDR3 has 15 residues. Germline values: CDR1 SGHAT, CDR2 FQNNGV. Trimming at V came to 8 bases and at J to 3 bases, leaving 9 bases not matched to a gene. The CDR3 DNA sequence: TGTGCCAGCGACCCCCGGCAGGGGGACACCGGGGAGCTGTTTTTT. Translating it yields CASDPRQGDTGELFF.

The CDR3 loop is CASSVSVGTDTQYF. CDR3 sequence (DNA): TGCGCCAGCAGCGTCTCAGTTGGCACAGATACGCAGTATTTT. The chain employs TRBV5-1 and TRBJ2-3; D not certain. Trimming left V 4 bases short and J 1 base short, with 10 bases between. The CDR3 consists of 14 residues. Germline loops: CDR1 SGHRS, CDR2 YFSETQ.

This clonotype has only a few counts. This sequence joins TRBV10-3 and TRBJ2-3; 9 bases line up with TRBD2. The CDR3 sequence is 14 residues long. CDR1 ENHRY and CDR2 SYGVKD come from the germline V gene. Trimming at V came to 7 bases and at J to 4 bases, leaving 6 bases not matched to a gene. This chain's CDR3 is CAITAGGPADTQYF. CDR3 in DNA: TGTGCCATCACGGCGGGAGGGCCTGCAGATACGCAGTATTTT.

The rearrangement links TRBV9 to TRBJ2-3, with TRBD2 identical over 10 bases. The CDR3 loop spans 16 amino acids. Losses at the gene ends were 4 bases for V and 2 bases for J; bases not matched to a gene: 7. Looked up from germline, CDR1 is SGDLS and CDR2 is YYNGEE. The CDR3 nucleotides are TGTGCCAGCAGCTCGGGGAGCGGGGGGGCCACAGATACGCAGTATTTT. It codes for CASSSGSGGATDTQYF.

The sample holds many counts of this clonotype. In nucleotides, the CDR3 is TGCGCCAGCAGCCGACAGGTTGCGAACAATGAGCAGTTCTTC. This translates into CASSRQVANNEQFF. The V and J genes are TRBV5-1 and TRBJ2-1; perhaps TRBD1 as D (6 bases). V lost 4 bases to trimming and J lost 5 bases, with 13 bases between them. The CDR3 spans 14 residues. The germline gives CDR1 SGHRS, CDR2 YFSETQ.

The V gene is TRBV2, the J gene TRBJ2-1; D gene ambiguous. The CDR3 sequence is 10 residues long. Germline CDR1 reads SNHLY; CDR2 reads FYNNEI. V was cut by 7 bases and J by 7 bases, with 5 bases left in between. CDR3 sequence: CASIRNEQFF. CDR3 bases: TGTGCCAGCATCAGGAATGAGCAGTTCTTC.